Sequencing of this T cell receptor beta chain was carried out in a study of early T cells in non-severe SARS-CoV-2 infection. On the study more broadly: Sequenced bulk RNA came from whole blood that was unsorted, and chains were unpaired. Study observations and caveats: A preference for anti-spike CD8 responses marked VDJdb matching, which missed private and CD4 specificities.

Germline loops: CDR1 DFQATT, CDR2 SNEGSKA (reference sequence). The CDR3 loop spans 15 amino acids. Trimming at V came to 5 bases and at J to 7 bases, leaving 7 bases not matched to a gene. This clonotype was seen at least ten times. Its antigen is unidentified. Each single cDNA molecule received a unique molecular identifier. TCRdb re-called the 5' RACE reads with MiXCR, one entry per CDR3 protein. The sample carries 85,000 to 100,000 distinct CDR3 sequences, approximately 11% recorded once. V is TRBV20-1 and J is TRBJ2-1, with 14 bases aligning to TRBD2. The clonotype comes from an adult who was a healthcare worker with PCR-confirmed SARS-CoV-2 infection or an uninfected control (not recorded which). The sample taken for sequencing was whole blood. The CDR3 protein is CSAVPGTSGSNEQFF. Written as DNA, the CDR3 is TGCAGTGCTGTTCCCGGGACTAGCGGGAGTAATGAGCAGTTCTTC.